This T cell receptor (beta chain) derives from a study of CD8 T cells in ankylosing spondylitis. Construction of TCR beta libraries was performed using quantitative 5'-RACE with molecular barcodes. TCRdb redid the calling of the 5' RACE reads with MiXCR, one entry per CDR3 protein. The sample carries roughly 440,000 distinct CDR3 sequences, about 15% recorded once. General study points: A number of the motif variants had already been described in reactive arthritis synovial fluid and blood. Significant enrichment of disease-linked clones was reported in matched ankylosing spondylitis synovial fluid. Disease-linked clones were CD8+ and relatively rare in peripheral blood. Ankylosing spondylitis blood appeared to carry a characteristic TCR beta motif of roughly 8 highly homologous variants.

Germline CDR1 reads SGHTA; CDR2 reads FQGNSA. The CDR3 runs to 15 residues. V shed 3 bases and J 1 base; nucleotides not matched to a gene: 3. This clonotype has more than one count but fewer than ten. Its antigen is currently unknown. The clonotype was recovered from a male donor with ankylosing spondylitis. The sequenced sample was blood, either unsorted or a sorted T cell fraction (not recorded which). The genes are TRBV7-2 and TRBJ1-1, with TRBD1 matching 9 bases. The CDR3 coding sequence is TGTGCCAGCAGCTTTGCGGGACAGGGGAACACTGAAGCTTTCTTT. Translating gives CASSFAGQGNTEAFF.